One and the same sample provided the 9 T cell receptor beta chains below, sequenced in a study of cytomegalovirus exposure and HLA in healthy donors. The PCR was carried out with 60 Vbeta primers and 13 Jbeta primers. Some clones are missing from TCRdb's copy, which holds only in-frame ones; the method was immunoSEQ multiplex PCR. The table includes some 150,000 clones, roughly 80% detected once. The sequencing input was PBMCs. These receptors were obtained from a woman younger than 35 in good health and CMV-seronegative.

In this sample, this clone turned up once. The V and J genes are TRBV28 and TRBJ2-7; D is perhaps TRBD1 (6 bases). Trimming shortened V by 9 bases and J by 3 bases, and 18 bases separated the two germline ends. The CDR3 totals 14 residues. Germline V gene data show CDR1 as MDHEN and CDR2 as SYDVKM. The chain's CDR3 is CASLPQGTIYEQYF. CDR3 in DNA: TGTGCCAGTCTCCCCCAGGGGACAATCTACGAGCAGTACTTC.

The V call is TRBV28, the J call TRBJ2-7, with 7 positions matching TRBD2. Per germline, CDR1 MDHEN and CDR2 SYDVKM. V lost 1 base, J lost 6 bases, and 9 bases stayed unmatched. The CDR3 runs to 15 residues. The CDR3 sequence: CASSLFGLEESEQYF. CDR3 bases: TGTGCCAGCAGTTTATTTGGACTAGAGGAGTCCGAGCAGTACTTC.

A note on this clone: At one end, the junction sequence differs from germline, possibly due to a read error. The V and J genes are TRBV7-7 and TRBJ2-1; the D gene is possibly TRBD2 (6 bases). The CDR3 is 15 amino acids. Per the germline V gene, CDR1 is SSHAT and CDR2 is FNYEAQ (reference sequence). The CDR3 coding sequence is TGTGCTAGCAGCCCCGGGGGTAACTCCTACAATGAGCAGTTCTTC. Its translation: CASSPGGNSYNEQFF.

V is TRBV14 and J is TRBJ2-7; 8 bases are shared with TRBD1. V lost 5 bases, J lost 3 bases, and 3 bases stayed unmatched. Germline V gene data show CDR1 as SGHDN and CDR2 as FVKESK. This CDR3 is built from 13 residues. The CDR3 is CASSIDRGYEQYF. Here the CDR3 DNA reads TGTGCCAGCAGCATCGACAGGGGCTACGAGCAGTACTTC.

The V gene is TRBV28, the J gene TRBJ2-3; 12 bases fit TRBD2. After removal of 3 bases from V and 9 bases from J, the junction contained 7 bases not matched to a gene. Germline V gene data show CDR1 as MDHEN and CDR2 as SYDVKM. This CDR3 has 15 amino acids. Here the CDR3 reads CASSFLAGGRRTQYF. CDR3 DNA: TGTGCCAGCAGTTTTCTAGCGGGAGGGCGCAGAACGCAGTATTTT.

This chain connects TRBV28 to TRBJ1-5; D possibly corresponds to TRBD1 (5 bases). This CDR3 has 14 residues. Trimming took 7 bases from V and 11 from J, leaving 21 bases between them. Germline V gives CDR1 MDHEN, CDR2 SYDVKM. CDR3 sequence reads: CASTRGGSGASQHF. In DNA form, the CDR3 reads TGTGCCAGCACCCGGGGGGGTTCAGGAGCCTCCCAGCATTTT.

This chain joins TRBV2 and TRBJ2-2; possibly TRBD2 for D (6 bases). V was cut by 6 bases and J by 2 bases, with 16 bases left in between. Per germline, CDR1 SNHLY and CDR2 FYNNEI. This CDR3 comprises 16 residues. CDR3: CASRDYQTLNTGELFF. CDR3 DNA sequence: TGTGCCAGCAGGGACTACCAAACCCTCAACACCGGGGAGCTGTTTTTT. Filled out from reference TRBV2 and TRBJ2-2, the complete variable domain reads EPEVTQTPSHQVTQMGQEVILRCVPISNHLYFYWYRQILGQKVEFLVSFYNNEISEKSEIFDDQFSVERPDGSNFTLKIRSTKLEDSAMYFCASRDYQTLNTGELFFGEGSRLTVL.

V is TRBV4-2 and J is TRBJ2-3, with D perhaps matching TRBD1 (6 bases). The CDR3 contains 13 residues. CDR1 and CDR2 (germline): LGHNA, YNFKEQ. The V and J ends lost 0 bases and 12 bases respectively, with 13 bases between them. Here the CDR3 reads CASSQDGGQYQYF. For the CDR3, the DNA is TGTGCCAGCAGCCAAGATGGAGGACAGTATCAGTATTTT.

CDR3 region: CASRGRELFF. CDR3 bases: TGTGCCAGTCGGGGGAGGGAGCTGTTTTTT. This rearrangement joins TRBV6-5 to TRBJ2-2, with D perhaps TRBD2 (6 bases). CDR1 and CDR2 from the germline V gene are MNHEY and SVGAGI. Trimming removed 9 bases at V and 9 bases at J, with 8 bases between. The CDR3 runs 10 residues.